What follows are 5 T cell receptor beta chains derived from one specimen sequenced in a study of blood T cell repertoires in COVID-19. The table came from immunoSEQ multiplex PCR; TCRdb's copy has only in-frame clones and leaves some out. The sample lists some 250,000 clones, roughly 91% seen once, with roughly 9% in the top ten. Sequencing was performed on PBMCs or T cells enriched from blood (not recorded which). The source of these receptors is a man aged 35-49 years who had recovered from COVID-19.

This clone was detected ten times or more. The chain links TRBV15 to TRBJ1-5; D is uncertain. The germline V gene encodes CDR1 LNHNV and CDR2 YYDKDF (reference sequence). The CDR3 has 15 residues. Deletions cut 1 base from V and 2 bases from J, with 9 bases between. In nucleotides, the CDR3 is TGTGCCACCAGCAGAGGGTGGCAAGGCAATCAGCCCCAGCATTTT. As protein: CATSRGWQGNQPQHF. The variable domain in full, with the rest retrieved from reference TRBV15 and TRBJ1-5, is DAMVIQNPRYQVTQFGKPVTLSCSQTLNHNVMYWYQQKSSQAPKLLFHYYDKDFNNEADTPDNFQSRRPNTSFCFLDIRSPGLGDTAMYLCATSRGWQGNQPQHFGDGTRLSIL.

The chain links TRBV6-5 to TRBJ1-4; the match to TRBD1 covers 10 bases. Trimming took 6 bases from V and 5 from J; bases not matched to a gene: 3. Germline CDR1 and CDR2: MNHEY and SVGAGI. This CDR3 is built from 14 residues. In DNA, the CDR3 is TGTGCCAGCAGCCGGACAGGGGGGAATGAAAAACTGTTTTTT. This sequence encodes CASSRTGGNEKLFF.

The rearrangement links TRBV19 to TRBJ1-6; no clear D gene. The germline gives CDR1 LNHDA, CDR2 SQIVND (reference sequence). The CDR3 is made up of 13 amino acids. V was trimmed by 6 bases and J by 10 bases, leaving 13 bases between them. CDR3 in amino acids: CASSGVTGSPLHF. CDR3 DNA sequence: TGTGCCAGTAGCGGGGTAACCGGATCACCCCTCCACTTT.

About this clone itself: The identical CDR3 is also encoded by other nucleotide sequences in the sample. CDR3 DNA sequence: TGTGCCAGTAGTATTCAGGGTTCAGATACGCAGTATTTT. It encodes CASSIQGSDTQYF. This rearrangement joins TRBV19 to TRBJ2-3, with D perhaps matching TRBD1 (5 bases). Germline CDR1 and CDR2: LNHDA and SQIVND (reference sequence). The CDR3 totals 13 residues. V dropped 3 bases and J dropped 4 bases, with 8 bases sitting between them.

This clone showed up just once. The chain uses TRBV5-1 and TRBJ2-7; D may be TRBD1 (5 bases). Trimming removed 1 base at V and 5 bases at J, with 13 bases between. Germline CDR1 reads SGHRS; CDR2 reads YFSETQ. This CDR3 spans 14 amino acids. CDR3 nucleotide sequence: TGCGCCAGCAGCTTGACAGGTCCATTGAACGAGCAGTACTTC. It is translated as CASSLTGPLNEQYF.